These 21 T cell receptor beta chains originate from one sample sequenced in a study of T cell repertoires in MIS-A myocarditis. This table comes from immunoSEQ multiplex PCR, and its TCRdb copy is limited to in-frame clones, with some not included. The repertoire includes around 12,000 clones, about 80% of them detected once, and approximately 29% sits in the top ten. The sample was right ventricle heart tissue obtained at autopsy. These receptors were obtained from a man aged 18 to 29 with fulminant myocarditis from multisystem inflammatory syndrome in adults (MIS-A) after COVID-19.

This CDR3 is CASSFDRTNNEQFF. The CDR3 DNA is TGTGCCAGCAGCTTTGACAGGACTAACAATGAGCAGTTCTTC. The V call is TRBV7-2, the J call TRBJ2-1, with D perhaps TRBD1 or TRBD2 (6 bases each). Trimming cost V 3 bases and J 5 bases, with 11 bases left between them. This CDR3 is built from 14 residues. From germline, CDR1 is SGHTA and CDR2 FQGNSA.

This chain joins TRBV27 and TRBJ2-1; the match to TRBD2 covers 8 bases. CDR3 length: 16 amino acids. CDR1 and CDR2 (germline): MNHEY, SMNVEV (reference sequence). The V segment lost 0 bases and the J segment 6 bases; nucleotides outside the gene matches: 7. DNA for the CDR3: TGTGCCAGCAGTTTATCGGTCGGGGGGGGGCTCAATGAGCAGTTCTTC. Amino acid sequence: CASSLSVGGGLNEQFF.

The chain couples TRBV23-1 to TRBJ1-2; TRBD1 is a possible D gene (6 bases). TRBV23-1 is labeled an ORF, and its function is uncertain. The CDR3 extends over 13 amino acids. Between the trimmed V and J ends, which lost 3 bases and 13 bases, there was a span of 18 bases. The CDR3 is CASSHRPFQGSTF. The CDR3 bases are TGCGCCAGCAGTCATCGACCTTTTCAGGGGAGCACCTTC.

The gene calls are TRBV6-4 and TRBJ1-5, with D maybe TRBD1 (5 bases). CDR3 length: 15 amino acids. Between the trimmed V and J ends, which lost 5 bases and 0 bases, there was a span of 11 bases. CDR1 and CDR2 from the germline V gene are MRHNA and SNTAGT. The CDR3 reads CASSRDAVSNQPQHF. The CDR3, as DNA: TGTGCCAGCAGTCGGGACGCCGTTAGCAATCAGCCCCAGCATTTT.

The rearrangement uses TRBV4-1 and TRBJ1-6, with D possibly matching TRBD1 (6 bases). The CDR3 is 20 residues long. V was pared by 2 bases and J by 1 base, with 21 bases between. CDR1 and CDR2 (germline): MGHRA, YSYEKL. The CDR3 region is CASSQFKVGPTGSYNSPLHF. CDR3 in DNA: TGCGCCAGCAGCCAATTTAAGGTGGGCCCGACAGGTTCCTATAATTCACCCCTCCACTTT.

This chain connects TRBV28 to TRBJ1-5, with 8 bases that match TRBD1. Trimming took 7 bases from V and 1 from J; bases not matched to a gene: 9. This CDR3 spans 16 amino acids. Germline assignment: CDR1 MDHEN and CDR2 SYDVKM. CDR3 DNA: TGTGCCAGCACCAAGGACAGGGCGGGGAGCAATCAGCCCCAGCATTTT. Protein: CASTKDRAGSNQPQHF. The entire variable domain, with the rest obtained from reference TRBV28 and TRBJ1-5, is as follows: DVKVTQSSRYLVKRTGEKVFLECVQDMDHENMFWYRQDPGLGLRLIYFSYDVKMKEKGDIPEGYSVSREKKERFSLILESASTNQTSMYLCASTKDRAGSNQPQHFGDGTRLSIL.

With respect to this clone: Other DNA sequences in this specimen translate into the identical CDR3. The chain recombines TRBV7-9 with TRBJ1-1; D may be TRBD1 (5 bases). The V and J ends lost 3 bases and 5 bases respectively, with 10 bases between them. This CDR3 comprises 13 residues. Germline CDR1 reads SEHNR; CDR2 reads FQNEAQ (reference sequence). For the CDR3, the DNA is TGTGCCAGCAGCTTGCAGGGATTTACTGAAGCTTTCTTT. This codes for CASSLQGFTEAFF.

The chain combines TRBV7-2 with TRBJ1-2; tentative D call: TRBD1 (5 bases). CDR1 and CDR2 from the germline V gene are SGHTA and FQGNSA. This CDR3 contains 14 residues. V lost 4 bases, J lost 0 bases, and 9 bases lay in between. The CDR3 loop reads CASSSGASNYGYTF. The CDR3, as DNA: TGTGCCAGCAGCTCCGGGGCCTCTAACTATGGCTACACCTTC.

J is TRBJ1-1 and V is TRBV28, with D hard to call. V was shortened by 6 bases and J by 6 bases, with 20 bases between the two germline ends. Germline CDR1 reads MDHEN; CDR2 reads SYDVKM. The CDR3 sequence is 15 residues long. CDR3 nucleotide sequence: TGTGCCAGCAGCCCTACGAGGGCGTTAATAGCTGAAGCTTTCTTT. As protein: CASSPTRALIAEAFF.

The V and J genes are TRBV5-1 and TRBJ1-1; D unclear. The CDR3 sequence is 12 residues long. Germline CDR1 reads SGHRS; CDR2 reads YFSETQ. Trimming cost V 1 base and J 2 bases, with 3 bases left between them. This CDR3 reads CASSLHNTEAFF. CDR3 in DNA: TGCGCCAGCAGCTTGCACAACACTGAAGCTTTCTTT.

This clone was counted a few times. This sequence joins TRBV7-9 and TRBJ2-1, with D possibly matching TRBD1 (5 bases). This CDR3 region has 16 residues. CDR1 and CDR2 from the germline V gene are SEHNR and FQNEAQ (reference sequence). V lost 5 bases and J 0 bases, leaving 14 bases between the germline ends. The DNA for the CDR3 is TGTGCCAGCAGCCCCCGCCAGGGCCACTCCTACAATGAGCAGTTCTTC. This sequence encodes CASSPRQGHSYNEQFF.

J is TRBJ2-7 and V is TRBV11-3; D may be TRBD1 (6 bases). Trimming took 5 bases from V and 5 from J, leaving 13 bases between them. The CDR3 is 13 residues long. CDR1 is SGHNT and CDR2 is YENEEA in the germline V gene. CDR3 region: CASSQTQGNEQYF. The CDR3 nucleotides are TGTGCCAGCAGCCAGACACAGGGAAACGAGCAGTACTTC.

This sequence joins TRBV6-2 or TRBV6-3 and TRBJ2-7, with TRBD1 as a possible D gene (6 bases). CDR1 and CDR2 from the germline V gene are MNHEY and SVGEGT. CDR3 length equals 16 residues. Trimming left V 0 bases short and J 0 bases short, with 12 bases between. CDR3 coding DNA: TGTGCCAGCAGTTACTCTCCGGACAGACTCTCCTACGAGCAGTACTTC. Translation: CASSYSPDRLSYEQYF.

This sequence joins TRBV5-1 and TRBJ1-1, with D maybe TRBD1 (5 bases). The CDR3 is 15 residues long. The germline V and J ends were trimmed by 7 bases and 0 bases, with 16 bases remaining between them. From germline, CDR1 is SGHRS and CDR2 YFSETQ. The chain's CDR3 is CASASGGGMNTEAFF. The CDR3 DNA sequence: TGCGCCAGCGCCAGTGGGGGGGGGATGAACACTGAAGCTTTCTTT.

This clone was seen a few times. The rearrangement joins TRBV7-6 to TRBJ1-3; D remains unclear. This CDR3 contains 17 residues. Germline values: CDR1 SGHVS, CDR2 FNYEAQ. The V end was cut by 1 base, the J end by 7 bases, with 20 bases between. CDR3 protein: CASSLEVCALLVNTIYF. Written as DNA, the CDR3 is TGTGCCAGCAGCTTAGAGGTTTGTGCCCTGCTTGTTAACACCATATATTTT.

The V gene is TRBV6-1, the J gene TRBJ1-3; maybe TRBD1 (5 bases). V gave up 2 bases and J gave up 8 bases, with 16 bases separating them. The CDR3 has 15 residues. Germline V CDR1 and CDR2: MNHNS, SASEGT. CDR3 sequence reads: CASSEKAGQRDTIYF. CDR3 nucleotide sequence: TGTGCCAGCAGTGAAAAGGCAGGGCAGCGAGACACCATATATTTT.

The rearrangement uses TRBV5-6 and TRBJ2-2, with D possibly matching TRBD1 (5 bases). Trimming took off 2 bases at V and 5 bases at J, with 7 bases between the two ends. Germline lookup yields CDR1 SGHDT and CDR2 YYEEEE. The CDR3 is 13 residues long. The CDR3 region is CASSFRVTGELFF. The CDR3 DNA reads as TGTGCCAGCAGCTTCAGGGTAACCGGGGAGCTGTTTTTT.

This clone was observed once. The rearrangement uses TRBV9 and TRBJ2-1; the D gene is possibly TRBD2 (5 bases). The CDR3 is 15 amino acids. CDR1 SGDLS and CDR2 YYNGEE come from the germline V gene. Between the trimmed V and J ends, which lost 3 bases and 6 bases, there was a span of 16 bases. The CDR3 bases are TGTGCCAGCAGCGAACGAACGGGGAGCCTCAATGAGCAGTTCTTC. It yields the protein CASSERTGSLNEQFF.

The V gene is TRBV7-2, the J gene TRBJ1-2; D is ambiguous. Germline CDR1 reads SGHTA; CDR2 reads FQGNSA. V lost 5 bases to trimming and J lost 8 bases, with 15 bases between them. This CDR3 spans 13 amino acids. CDR3 DNA sequence: TGTGCCAGCAGCCCAGGACCTCTGGCAGGCTACACCTTC. Protein product: CASSPGPLAGYTF. Full variable domain (outside the CDR3, taken from reference TRBV7-2 and TRBJ1-2): GAGVSQSPSNKVTEKGKDVELRCDPISGHTALYWYRQSLGQGLEFLIYFQGNSAPDKSGLPSDRFSAERTGGSVSTLTIQRTQQEDSAVYLCASSPGPLAGYTFGSGTRLTVV.

The J gene is TRBJ1-1, the V gene TRBV7-2; a possible D gene is TRBD1 (6 bases). The V end lost 0 bases, the J end lost 10 bases, and 12 bases lay between the germline ends. In germline, CDR1 is SGHTA, CDR2 FQGNSA. The CDR3 contains 13 residues. CDR3 nucleotides: TGTGCCAGCAGCTTAGCTCGGCAGGGGCGAGCTTTCTTT. This codes for CASSLARQGRAFF.

V is TRBV28 and J is TRBJ1-4, with a possible D match to TRBD1 (5 bases). The V and J ends lost 6 bases and 4 bases respectively, with 15 bases between them. The CDR3 extends over 15 amino acids. Germline CDR1 MDHEN, CDR2 SYDVKM. CDR3 sequence (DNA): TGTGCCAGCAGGCCCTTCCGGGGGGGTAATGAAAAACTGTTTTTT. Protein product: CASRPFRGGNEKLFF.